One and the same sample provided the 16 T cell receptor beta chains below, sequenced in a study of blood T cell repertoires in COVID-19. Assay: immunoSEQ multiplex PCR; the TCRdb copy retains only in-frame clones and omits some. The sample has more than 150,000 clones; roughly 80% are singletons. Sequencing was carried out using PBMCs or T cells enriched from blood (not recorded which). These receptors all come from a man aged 35 to 55 who had recovered from COVID-19.

This chain connects TRBV5-1 to TRBJ2-2, with 8 bases matching TRBD1. CDR1 SGHRS and CDR2 YFSETQ come from the germline V gene. The CDR3 consists of 14 residues. J lost 6 bases, V lost 3 bases, and 4 bases had no gene match. The CDR3: CASSSQGAPGELFF. The CDR3 coding sequence is TGCGCCAGCAGCTCCCAGGGGGCCCCCGGGGAGCTGTTTTTT.

The chain uses TRBV11-2 and TRBJ2-3; D remains ambiguous. Deletions cut 2 bases from V and 1 base from J, with 7 bases between. The germline V gene has CDR1 SGHAT and CDR2 FQNNGV. This CDR3 comprises 14 residues. The CDR3 coding sequence is TGTGCCAGCAGCTTAATCCCAGGCACAGATACGCAGTATTTT. It codes for CASSLIPGTDTQYF.

V gene TRBV19 combines with J gene TRBJ2-1; D may be TRBD2 (7 bases). Germline lookup yields CDR1 LNHDA and CDR2 SQIVND (reference sequence). The ends were cut back, 1 base at V and 0 bases at J, with 16 bases in the middle. The CDR3 is 18 residues long. CDR3 in DNA: TGTGCCAGTAGTATAGCGGGGGGCGGGTCCAGCTCCTACAATGAGCAGTTCTTC. Translation: CASSIAGGGSSSYNEQFF.

In this sample, this clone turned up a few times. The rearrangement uses TRBV6-5 and TRBJ2-7; 7 bases line up with TRBD1. Germline V CDR1 and CDR2: MNHEY, SVGAGI. V dropped 2 bases and J dropped 3; count of bases not matched to a gene: 10. The CDR3 is made up of 16 amino acids. CDR3 sequence (DNA): TGTGCCAGCAGTTACGTGTGGGGGACAGACAACTACGAGCAGTACTTC. This codes for CASSYVWGTDNYEQYF.

This clone was detected once. V is TRBV20-1 and J is TRBJ2-3; D unclear. Germline V gives CDR1 DFQATT, CDR2 SNEGSKA (reference sequence). This CDR3 spans 15 amino acids. The ends were cut back, 3 bases at V and 6 bases at J, with 19 bases in the middle. The CDR3: CSASQAGPSTDTQYF. For the CDR3, the DNA is TGCAGTGCTAGTCAGGCAGGTCCATCGACGGATACGCAGTATTTT.

J is TRBJ1-5 and V is TRBV2; D unresolved. V lost 3 bases and J lost 4, with 10 bases in between. CDR1 is SNHLY, CDR2 FYNNEI, per germline. This CDR3 has 14 amino acids. CDR3 sequence: CASSDRQRNQPQHF. The CDR3 region has the DNA TGTGCCAGCAGTGATAGGCAGCGAAATCAGCCCCAGCATTTT.

This clone was seen a handful of times. The gene calls are TRBV2 and TRBJ2-5; D might be TRBD2 (7 bases). Germline lookup yields CDR1 SNHLY and CDR2 FYNNEI. The CDR3 sequence is 13 residues long. V lost 8 bases to trimming and J lost 4 bases, with 14 bases between them. The DNA of the CDR3 is TGTGCCAGCCTAGGGGGGAGGGGAGAGACCCAGTACTTC. This encodes CASLGGRGETQYF.

The genes are TRBV9 and TRBJ2-2, with a possible D match to TRBD1 (6 bases). With 2 bases removed from V and 6 bases from J, the gap between germline ends came to 14 bases. The CDR3 runs to 15 residues. Germline-derived CDR1 and CDR2 are SGDLS and YYNGEE. CDR3 protein: CASSVGQSLPGELFF. CDR3 coding DNA: TGTGCCAGCAGCGTCGGACAGTCGCTACCCGGGGAGCTGTTTTTT. Based on the CDR3 plus reference TRBV9 and TRBJ2-2, the full variable domain is DSGVTQTPKHLITATGQRVTLRCSPRSGDLSVYWYQQSLDQGLQFLIQYYNGEERAKGNILERFSAQQFPDLHSELNLSSLELGDSALYFCASSVGQSLPGELFFGEGSRLTVL.

About this clone itself: With a much larger clone just one base away, this may be a read error. The same CDR3 also results from other DNA sequences found in this sample. The chain has TRBV4-3 and TRBJ2-6; D possibly corresponds to TRBD2 (5 bases). CDR3 length equals 16 residues. Looked up from germline, CDR1 is LGHNA and CDR2 is YSLEER. V was shortened by 2 bases and J by 0 bases, with 8 bases between the two germline ends. The DNA for the CDR3 is TGCGCCAGCAGCCAACTAGCAGGCTCTGGGGCCAACGTCCTGACTTTC. It encodes CASSQLAGSGANVLTF.

This clone was detected only once. The rearrangement joins TRBV30 to TRBJ1-1; tentative D call: TRBD1 (6 bases). Looked up from germline, CDR1 is GTSNPN and CDR2 is SVGIG (reference sequence). Trimming removed 5 bases at V and 8 bases at J, with 15 bases between. This CDR3 region has 12 residues. CDR3 protein: CAWYSGVGEAFF. CDR3 DNA sequence: TGTGCCTGGTATTCAGGGGTCGGGGAAGCTTTCTTT.

The gene calls are TRBV5-1 and TRBJ1-6; 9 bases line up with TRBD1. The germline CDR1 and CDR2 sequences are SGHRS and YFSETQ. V was clipped by 4 bases and J by 10 bases; unmatched bases: 6. The CDR3 is made up of 14 amino acids. The CDR3: CASSPTGGESPLHF. Written as DNA, the CDR3 is TGCGCCAGCAGCCCGACAGGGGGAGAGTCACCCCTCCACTTT. Filled out from reference TRBV5-1 and TRBJ1-6, the complete variable domain reads KAGVTQTPRYLIKTRGQQVTLSCSPISGHRSVSWYQQTPGQGLQFLFEYFSETQRNKGNFPGRFSGRQFSNSRSEMNVSTLELGDSALYLCASSPTGGESPLHFGNGTRLTVT.

This clone was detected only a few times. The chain links TRBV19 to TRBJ2-7; TRBD1 aligns across 8 bases. The germline V gene has CDR1 LNHDA and CDR2 SQIVND (reference sequence). The V gene end was trimmed by 5 bases and the J gene end by 2 bases; junction bases not matched to a gene: 8. The length of the CDR3 is 15 residues. In nucleotides, the CDR3 is TGTGCCAGTAGTCCCCGACAGGGGAACGCCTACGAGCAGTACTTC. Translating it yields CASSPRQGNAYEQYF.

The chain recombines TRBV7-2 with TRBJ1-5; the match to TRBD1 covers 9 bases. Germline V CDR1 and CDR2: SGHTA, FQGNSA. The CDR3 runs to 14 residues. The trim removed 2 bases at V and 6 bases at J, leaving 2 bases unmatched. The DNA for the CDR3 is TGTGCCAGCAGCTTAAACAGGGGGCTTCAGCCCCAGCATTTT. Translating it yields CASSLNRGLQPQHF.

The rearrangement links TRBV27 to TRBJ2-5; D is possibly TRBD2 (5 bases). CDR1 is MNHEY and CDR2 is SMNVEV in the germline V gene (reference sequence). This CDR3 region has 13 residues. V was shortened by 8 bases and J by 2 bases, with 12 bases between the two germline ends. For the CDR3, the DNA is TGTGCCAGCCGGTCGACGGGACAAGAGACCCAGTACTTC. It specifies CASRSTGQETQYF.

The chain carries TRBV7-2 and TRBJ1-5, with 10 positions matching TRBD1. The CDR3 loop spans 15 amino acids. V was clipped by 2 bases and J by 7 bases; unmatched bases: 5. CDR1 is SGHTA, CDR2 FQGNSA, per germline. CDR3 sequence: CASSLRQGAGQPQHF. CDR3 sequence (DNA): TGTGCCAGCAGCTTACGACAGGGGGCTGGGCAGCCCCAGCATTTT.

The chain uses TRBV27 and TRBJ1-4; D perhaps matches TRBD1 (5 bases). The CDR3 has 12 amino acids. CDR1 is MNHEY, CDR2 SMNVEV, per germline (reference sequence). CDR3 residues: CAVGGIGEKLFF. The CDR3 nucleotides are TGTGCAGTGGGGGGGATAGGGGAAAAACTGTTTTTT.